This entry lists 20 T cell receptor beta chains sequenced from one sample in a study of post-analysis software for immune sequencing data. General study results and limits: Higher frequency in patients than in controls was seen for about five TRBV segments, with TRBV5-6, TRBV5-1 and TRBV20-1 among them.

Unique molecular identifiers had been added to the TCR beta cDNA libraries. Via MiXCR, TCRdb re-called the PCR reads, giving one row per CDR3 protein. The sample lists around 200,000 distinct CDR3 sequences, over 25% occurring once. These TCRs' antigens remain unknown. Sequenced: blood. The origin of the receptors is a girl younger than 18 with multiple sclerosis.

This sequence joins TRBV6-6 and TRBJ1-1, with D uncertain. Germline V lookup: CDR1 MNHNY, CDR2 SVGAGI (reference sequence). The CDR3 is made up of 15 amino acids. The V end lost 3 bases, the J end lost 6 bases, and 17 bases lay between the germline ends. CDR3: CASSYDRRGISEAFF. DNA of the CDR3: TGTGCCAGCAGTTATGATCGACGAGGGATATCTGAAGCTTTCTTT.

For the CDR3, the DNA is TGTGCCAGCAGCCAACTTGCGGGACTAGCGGACTACGAGCAGTACTTC. Its translation: CASSQLAGLADYEQYF. V and J are TRBV3-1 and TRBJ2-7, with 11 bases matching TRBD2. V dropped 2 bases and J dropped 3; count of bases not matched to a gene: 6. This CDR3 spans 16 amino acids. From germline, CDR1 is LGHDT and CDR2 YNNKEL (reference sequence).

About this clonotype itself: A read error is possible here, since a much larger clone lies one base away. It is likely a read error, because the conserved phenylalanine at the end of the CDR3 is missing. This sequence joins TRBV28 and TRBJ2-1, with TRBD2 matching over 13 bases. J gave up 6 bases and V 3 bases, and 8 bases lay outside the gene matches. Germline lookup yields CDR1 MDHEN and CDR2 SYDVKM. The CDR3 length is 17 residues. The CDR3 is CASSFGLAGAQGNEQFC. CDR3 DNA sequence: TGTGCCAGCAGTTTTGGACTAGCGGGGGCTCAGGGCAATGAGCAGTTCTGC.

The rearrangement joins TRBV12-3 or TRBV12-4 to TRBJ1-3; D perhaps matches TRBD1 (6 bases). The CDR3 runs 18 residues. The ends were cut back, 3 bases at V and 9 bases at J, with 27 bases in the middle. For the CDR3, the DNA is TGTGCCAGCAGTTTGAGGGGTAGGGGGGCCCCTCTGGACGGCACCATATATTTT. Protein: CASSLRGRGAPLDGTIYF.

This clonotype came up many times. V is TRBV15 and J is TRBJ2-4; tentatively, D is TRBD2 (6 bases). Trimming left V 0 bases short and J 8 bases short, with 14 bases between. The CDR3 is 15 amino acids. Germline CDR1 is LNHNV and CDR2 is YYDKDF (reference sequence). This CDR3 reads CATSRDRAREDIQYF. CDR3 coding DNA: TGTGCCACCAGCAGAGACCGGGCCAGGGAGGACATTCAGTACTTC.

The CDR3 reads CASSPTGDGYTF. DNA for the CDR3: TGTGCCAGCTCGCCAACAGGGGATGGCTACACCTTC. The V gene is TRBV18, the J gene TRBJ1-2, with TRBD1 identical over 7 bases. The CDR3 is made up of 12 amino acids. V was pared by 6 bases and J by 6 bases, with 4 bases of the junction left unmatched. CDR1 KGHSH and CDR2 LQKENI come from the germline V gene.

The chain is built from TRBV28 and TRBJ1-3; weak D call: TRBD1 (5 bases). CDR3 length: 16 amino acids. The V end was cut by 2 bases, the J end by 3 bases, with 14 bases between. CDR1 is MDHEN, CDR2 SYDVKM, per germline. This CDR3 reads CASSLVGASFGNTIYF. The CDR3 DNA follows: TGTGCCAGCAGTTTAGTAGGGGCCTCTTTTGGAAACACCATATATTTT.

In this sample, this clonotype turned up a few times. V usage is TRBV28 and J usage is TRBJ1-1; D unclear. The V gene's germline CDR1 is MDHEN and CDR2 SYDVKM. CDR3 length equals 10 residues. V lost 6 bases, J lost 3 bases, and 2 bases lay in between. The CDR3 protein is CASRDTEAFF. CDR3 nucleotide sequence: TGTGCCAGCAGGGACACTGAAGCTTTCTTT.

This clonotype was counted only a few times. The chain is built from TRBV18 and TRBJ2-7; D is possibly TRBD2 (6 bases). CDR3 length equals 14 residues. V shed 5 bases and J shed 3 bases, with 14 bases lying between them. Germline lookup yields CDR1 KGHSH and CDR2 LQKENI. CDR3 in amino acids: CASSSTTSSYEQYF. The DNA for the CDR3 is TGTGCCAGCTCATCGACGACTAGTAGCTACGAGCAGTACTTC.

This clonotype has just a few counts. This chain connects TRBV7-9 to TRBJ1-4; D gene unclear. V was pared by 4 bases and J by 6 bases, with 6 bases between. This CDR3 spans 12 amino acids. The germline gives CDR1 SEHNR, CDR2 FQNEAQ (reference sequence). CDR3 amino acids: CASSSVYEKLFF. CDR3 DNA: TGTGCCAGCAGCTCGGTCTATGAAAAACTGTTTTTT.

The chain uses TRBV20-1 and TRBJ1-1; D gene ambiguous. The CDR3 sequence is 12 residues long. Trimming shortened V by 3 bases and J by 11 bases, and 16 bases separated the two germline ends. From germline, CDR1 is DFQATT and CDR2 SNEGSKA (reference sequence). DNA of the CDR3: TGCAGTGCTAGCCGAGCCGGGAGGGAGGCTTTCTTT. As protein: CSASRAGREAFF.

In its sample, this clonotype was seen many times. The chain's CDR3 is CASSQETVGSGGGVEQFF. For the CDR3, the DNA is TGTGCCAGCAGCCAAGAAACGGTTGGGAGCGGGGGTGGGGTTGAGCAGTTCTTC. V is TRBV4-2 and J is TRBJ2-1, with TRBD2 identical over 8 bases. The length of the CDR3 is 18 residues. Germline V CDR1 and CDR2: LGHNA, YNFKEQ. Trimming cost V 0 bases and J 9 bases; bases outside gene matches: 16.

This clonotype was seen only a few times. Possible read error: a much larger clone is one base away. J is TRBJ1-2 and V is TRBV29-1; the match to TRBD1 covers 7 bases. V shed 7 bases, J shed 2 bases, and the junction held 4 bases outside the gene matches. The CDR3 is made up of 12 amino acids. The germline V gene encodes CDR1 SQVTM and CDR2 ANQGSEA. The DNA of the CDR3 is TGCAGCGGGGGGACAGAGAACTATGGCTACACCTTC. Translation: CSGGTENYGYTF.

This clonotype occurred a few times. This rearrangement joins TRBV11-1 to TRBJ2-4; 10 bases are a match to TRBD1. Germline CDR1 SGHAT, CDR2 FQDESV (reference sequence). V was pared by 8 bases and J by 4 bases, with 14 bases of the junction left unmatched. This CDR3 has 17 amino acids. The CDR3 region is CASRSGTGEREKNIQYF. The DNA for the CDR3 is TGTGCCAGCCGTTCAGGGACAGGGGAGCGGGAGAAAAACATTCAGTACTTC. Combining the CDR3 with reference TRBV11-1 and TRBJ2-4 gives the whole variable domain EAEVAQSPRYKITEKSQAVAFWCDPISGHATLYWYRQILGQGPELLVQFQDESVVDDSQLPKDRFSAERLKGVDSTLKIQPAELGDSAMYLCASRSGTGEREKNIQYFGAGTRLSVL.

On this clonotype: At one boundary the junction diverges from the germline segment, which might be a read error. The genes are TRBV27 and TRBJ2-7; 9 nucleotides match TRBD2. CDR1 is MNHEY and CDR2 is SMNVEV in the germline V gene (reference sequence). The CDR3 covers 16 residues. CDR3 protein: CASSRPSGGRGHERYF. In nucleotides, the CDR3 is TGTGCCAGCAGTCGGCCAAGCGGCGGGAGGGGCCACGAGCGGTACTTC.

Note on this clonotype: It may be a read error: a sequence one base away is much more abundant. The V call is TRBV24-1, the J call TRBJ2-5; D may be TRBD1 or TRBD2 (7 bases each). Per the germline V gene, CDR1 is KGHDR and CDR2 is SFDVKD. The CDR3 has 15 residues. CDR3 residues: CAPSEGRGRQETQYF. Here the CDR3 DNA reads TGTGCCCCCAGTGAGGGGAGGGGGCGGCAAGAGACCCAGTACTTC.

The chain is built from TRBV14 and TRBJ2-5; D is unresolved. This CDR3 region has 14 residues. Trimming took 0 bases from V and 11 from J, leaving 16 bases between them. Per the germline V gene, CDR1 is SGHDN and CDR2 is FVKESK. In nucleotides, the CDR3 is TGTGCCAGCAGCCAAGATCTTGTCAGCAATGAGCAGTACTTC. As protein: CASSQDLVSNEQYF.

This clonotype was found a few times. The CDR3 DNA follows: TGTGCCAGCAGCCCACGTCGGGGGGATGGGATCAATCAGCCCCAGCATTTT. It yields the protein CASSPRRGDGINQPQHF. The chain recombines TRBV7-2 with TRBJ1-5; tentatively, D is TRBD1 (5 bases). The CDR3 spans 17 residues. Trimming left V 5 bases short and J 3 bases short, with 20 bases between. CDR1 and CDR2 from the germline V gene are SGHTA and FQGNSA. Drawing the rest from reference TRBV7-2 and TRBJ1-5, the complete variable domain is GAGVSQSPSNKVTEKGKDVELRCDPISGHTALYWYRQSLGQGLEFLIYFQGNSAPDKSGLPSDRFSAERTGGSVSTLTIQRTQQEDSAVYLCASSPRRGDGINQPQHFGDGTRLSIL.

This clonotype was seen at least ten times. CDR3 loop: CSASQGSSPNQPQHF. Written as DNA, the CDR3 is TGCAGTGCCAGCCAAGGGTCTTCCCCCAATCAGCCCCAGCATTTT. The chain is built from TRBV20-1 and TRBJ1-5, with D hard to call. The germline V gene encodes CDR1 DFQATT and CDR2 SNEGSKA (reference sequence). There are 15 residues in the CDR3. V was clipped by 6 bases and J by 3 bases, with 18 bases between them.

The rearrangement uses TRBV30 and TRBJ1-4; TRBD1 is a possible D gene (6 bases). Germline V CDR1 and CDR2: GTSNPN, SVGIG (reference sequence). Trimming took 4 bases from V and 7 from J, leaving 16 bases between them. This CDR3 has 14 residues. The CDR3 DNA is TGTGCCTGGATTCAACAGGGTTTAGGTGAAAAACTGTTTTTT. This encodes CAWIQQGLGEKLFF.